What follows describes a single T cell receptor beta chain. The antigen remains unidentified. Of the isolated RNA, all was reverse transcribed, and so the sequenced material was expressed TCRB transcripts. Measured with immunoSEQ multiplex PCR; TCRdb has only the in-frame clones, and not every one. The sample shows over 350,000 clones, about 15% of them seen only once. This record belongs to a study of beta chain features in type 1 diabetes. Regarding the study as a whole: Moderate but significant shortening of TCRB CDR3s was recorded in all four CD4+ subsets from Type 1 diabetes patients.

Germline values: CDR1 SGHNT, CDR2 YENEEA. Deletions cut 3 bases from V and 5 bases from J, with 13 bases between. The CDR3 is 14 amino acids. The chain has TRBV11-3 and TRBJ2-5; no firm D call. Sequenced: naive CD4+ T cells from blood. This receptor was identified in a woman aged 18 to 35 in good health. The CDR3 loop reads CASSFGPNGETQYF. CDR3 nucleotide sequence: TGTGCCAGCAGCTTTGGCCCAAACGGGGAGACCCAGTACTTC.